These 7 T cell receptor beta chains originate from one sample sequenced in a study of neoadjuvant anti-PD-1 for oral cavity cancer. The table came from immunoSEQ multiplex PCR; TCRdb's copy has only in-frame clones and leaves some out. The sample consists of about 80,000 clones, 70% to 85% of them appearing once. This sample comprised PBMCs, obtained before nivolumab (anti-PD-1) treatment. All receptors derive from a person between 40 and 80 years old with oral cavity squamous cell carcinoma.

This chain connects TRBV4-1 to TRBJ2-1; 7 bases align to TRBD1. Per the germline V gene, CDR1 is MGHRA and CDR2 is YSYEKL. With V trimmed by 4 bases and J by 3 bases, 6 bases remained unmatched. The CDR3 length is 15 residues. The CDR3 reads CASSPEWDSYNEQFF. CDR3 sequence (DNA): TGCGCCAGCAGCCCCGAATGGGACAGCTACAATGAGCAGTTCTTC.

V gene TRBV29-1 combines with J gene TRBJ2-1, with 7 nucleotides matching TRBD1. The CDR3 runs 12 residues. CDR1 and CDR2 (germline): SQVTM, ANQGSEA. V lost 3 bases and J lost 6; bases outside the gene matches: 2. The CDR3 reads CSVDPGGNEQFF. CDR3 sequence (DNA): TGCAGCGTTGATCCAGGGGGCAATGAGCAGTTCTTC.

The J gene is TRBJ2-5, the V gene TRBV5-1; D may be TRBD1 or TRBD2 (6 bases each). The CDR3 length is 15 residues. With 4 bases removed from V and 5 bases from J, the gap between germline ends came to 18 bases. The germline gives CDR1 SGHRS, CDR2 YFSETQ. CDR3 residues: CASSRPGQGGETQYF. As DNA, the CDR3 is TGCGCCAGCAGCCGGCCGGGACAAGGGGGGGAGACCCAGTACTTC.

In this sample, this clone turned up a few times. The chain uses TRBV4-2 and TRBJ2-1, with a tentative D call TRBD2 (6 bases). The CDR3 loop spans 15 amino acids. The ends were cut back, 8 bases at V and 8 bases at J, with 22 bases in the middle. Per germline, CDR1 LGHNA and CDR2 YNFKEQ. The CDR3 region has the DNA TGTGCCAGCTGTGCCGGGACTGGCCGATTCGATGAGCAGTTCTTC. This encodes CASCAGTGRFDEQFF.

V gene TRBV15 combines with J gene TRBJ1-1, with D hard to call. The CDR3 is made up of 16 amino acids. Germline assignment: CDR1 LNHNV and CDR2 YYDKDF (reference sequence). V dropped 0 bases and J dropped 5 bases, with 16 bases sitting between them. The CDR3 protein is CATSRDATLMGTEAFF. Written as DNA, the CDR3 is TGTGCCACCAGCAGAGATGCTACATTAATGGGAACTGAAGCTTTCTTT. Drawing the rest from reference TRBV15 and TRBJ1-1, the complete variable domain is DAMVIQNPRYQVTQFGKPVTLSCSQTLNHNVMYWYQQKSSQAPKLLFHYYDKDFNNEADTPDNFQSRRPNTSFCFLDIRSPGLGDTAMYLCATSRDATLMGTEAFFGQGTRLTVV.

This clone has a single count. The chain combines TRBV2 with TRBJ2-7; TRBD1 matches 9 bases. The germline CDR1 and CDR2 sequences are SNHLY and FYNNEI. This CDR3 contains 14 residues. V lost 5 bases to trimming and J lost 3 bases; unmatched junction nucleotides: 5. The CDR3 loop reads CASSFDRGDYEQYF. The CDR3 DNA reads as TGTGCCAGCAGTTTTGACAGGGGGGACTACGAGCAGTACTTC. Supplemented by reference TRBV2 and TRBJ2-7, the full variable domain reads EPEVTQTPSHQVTQMGQEVILRCVPISNHLYFYWYRQILGQKVEFLVSFYNNEISEKSEIFDDQFSVERPDGSNFTLKIRSTKLEDSAMYFCASSFDRGDYEQYFGPGTRLTVT.

Comment on this clone: At the DNA level, this CDR3 is encoded by other sequences in the same sample as well. This chain joins TRBV28 and TRBJ1-2, with D unresolved. V lost 5 bases and J lost 2, with 9 bases in between. The CDR3 totals 13 residues. Germline lookup yields CDR1 MDHEN and CDR2 SYDVKM. Written as DNA, the CDR3 is TGTGCCAGCAGTCCCACTGGCAACTATGGCTACACCTTC. Encoded protein: CASSPTGNYGYTF.